This T cell receptor (beta chain) was recovered during a study of blood T cell repertoires in COVID-19. Germline assignment: CDR1 SQVTM and CDR2 ANQGSEA. V dropped 7 bases and J dropped 7 bases, with 14 bases sitting between them. The CDR3 runs 12 residues. The sample holds many counts of this clone. Clones were sequenced by immunoSEQ multiplex PCR, and TCRdb holds only the in-frame ones, with some missing. This table holds roughly 220,000 clones, approximately 82% found once. The sample consisted of peripheral blood. The clonotype was recovered from a woman in her 40s who had recovered from COVID-19. V gene TRBV29-1 combines with J gene TRBJ2-1; D might be TRBD2 (5 bases). CDR3 sequence (DNA): TGCAGCGCTTTTTTGGGGAGAAATGAGCAGTTCTTC. Translation: CSAFLGRNEQFF.